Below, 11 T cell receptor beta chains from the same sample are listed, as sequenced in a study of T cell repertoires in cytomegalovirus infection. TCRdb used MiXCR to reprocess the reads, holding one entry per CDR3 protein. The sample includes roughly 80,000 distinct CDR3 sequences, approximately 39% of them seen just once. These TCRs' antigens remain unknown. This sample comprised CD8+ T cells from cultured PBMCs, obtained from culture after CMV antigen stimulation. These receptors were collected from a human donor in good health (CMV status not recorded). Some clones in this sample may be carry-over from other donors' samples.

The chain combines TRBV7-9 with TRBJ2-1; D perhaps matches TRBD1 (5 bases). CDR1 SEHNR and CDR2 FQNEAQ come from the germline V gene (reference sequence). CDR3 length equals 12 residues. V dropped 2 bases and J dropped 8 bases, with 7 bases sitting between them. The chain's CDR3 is CASSLLGHEQFF. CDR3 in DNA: TGTGCCAGCAGCTTATTGGGGCATGAGCAGTTCTTC.

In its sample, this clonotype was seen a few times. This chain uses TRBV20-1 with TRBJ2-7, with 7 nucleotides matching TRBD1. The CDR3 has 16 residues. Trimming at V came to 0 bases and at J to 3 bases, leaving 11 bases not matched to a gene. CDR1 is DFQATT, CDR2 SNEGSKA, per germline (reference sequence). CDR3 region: CSARDSGQADFYEQYF. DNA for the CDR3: TGCAGTGCTAGAGATTCTGGACAGGCCGATTTCTACGAGCAGTACTTC.

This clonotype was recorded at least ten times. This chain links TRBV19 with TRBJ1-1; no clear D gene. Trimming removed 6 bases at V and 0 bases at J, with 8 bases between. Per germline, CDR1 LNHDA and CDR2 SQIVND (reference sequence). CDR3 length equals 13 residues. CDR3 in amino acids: CASRYSVNTEAFF. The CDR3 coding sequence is TGTGCCAGTAGGTACTCCGTGAACACTGAAGCTTTCTTT.

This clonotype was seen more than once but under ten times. The CDR3 sequence: CSARGTGGGDYEQYF. CDR3 DNA: TGCAGTGCTAGAGGGACAGGGGGCGGCGACTACGAGCAGTACTTC. This chain links TRBV20-1 with TRBJ2-7; 11 bases align to TRBD1. V trimming: 1 base; J trimming: 3 bases; junction bases outside the gene matches: 5. Germline lookup yields CDR1 DFQATT and CDR2 SNEGSKA (reference sequence). The CDR3 consists of 15 residues.

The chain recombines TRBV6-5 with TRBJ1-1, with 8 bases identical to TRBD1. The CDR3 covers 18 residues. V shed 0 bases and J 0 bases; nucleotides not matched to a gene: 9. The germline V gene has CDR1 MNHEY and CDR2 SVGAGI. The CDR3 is CASSYSRSGGGMNTEAFF. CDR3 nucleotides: TGTGCCAGCAGTTACTCGCGATCAGGGGGCGGGATGAACACTGAAGCTTTCTTT.

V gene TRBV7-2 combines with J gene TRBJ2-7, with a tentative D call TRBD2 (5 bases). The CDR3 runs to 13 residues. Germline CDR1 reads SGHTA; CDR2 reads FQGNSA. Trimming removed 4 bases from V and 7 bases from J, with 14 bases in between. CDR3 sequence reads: CASSSTQTGEQYF. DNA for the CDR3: TGTGCCAGCAGCTCAACACAAACGGGGGAGCAGTACTTC.

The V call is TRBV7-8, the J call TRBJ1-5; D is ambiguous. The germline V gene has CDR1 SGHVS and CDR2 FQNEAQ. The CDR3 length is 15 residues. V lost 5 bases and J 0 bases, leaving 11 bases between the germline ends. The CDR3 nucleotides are TGTGCCAGCAGCCCCTGGACGGGTAGCAATCAGCCCCAGCATTTT. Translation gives CASSPWTGSNQPQHF.

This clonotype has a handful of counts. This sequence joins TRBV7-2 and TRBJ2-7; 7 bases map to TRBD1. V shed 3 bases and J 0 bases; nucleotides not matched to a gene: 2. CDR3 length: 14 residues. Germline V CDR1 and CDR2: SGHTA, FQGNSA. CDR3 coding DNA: TGTGCCAGCAGCTTGGGACAGAGCTCCTACGAGCAGTACTTC. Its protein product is CASSLGQSSYEQYF.

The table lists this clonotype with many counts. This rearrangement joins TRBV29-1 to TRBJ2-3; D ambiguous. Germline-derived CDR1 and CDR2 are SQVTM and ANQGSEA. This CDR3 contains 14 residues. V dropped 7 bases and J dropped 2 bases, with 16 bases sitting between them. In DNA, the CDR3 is TGCAGCGGGATCGACAAACCCGTCACAGATACGCAGTATTTT. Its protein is CSGIDKPVTDTQYF.

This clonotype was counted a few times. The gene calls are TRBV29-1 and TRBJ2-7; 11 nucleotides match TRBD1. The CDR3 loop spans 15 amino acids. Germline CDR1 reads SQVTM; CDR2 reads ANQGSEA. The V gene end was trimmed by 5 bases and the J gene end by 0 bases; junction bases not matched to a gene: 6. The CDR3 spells CSVLTDRGLSYEQYF. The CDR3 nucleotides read TGCAGCGTTCTTACGGACAGGGGGCTCTCCTACGAGCAGTACTTC.

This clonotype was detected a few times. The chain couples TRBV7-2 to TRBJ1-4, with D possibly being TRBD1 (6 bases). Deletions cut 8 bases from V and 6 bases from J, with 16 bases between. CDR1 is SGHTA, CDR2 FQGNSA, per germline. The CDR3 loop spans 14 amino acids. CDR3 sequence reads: CASAWGGADEKLFF. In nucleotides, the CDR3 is TGTGCCAGCGCTTGGGGGGGCGCGGATGAAAAACTGTTTTTT.